This record covers a single T cell receptor (beta chain). Its antigen is not identified. The data derive from a study of PD-L1 blockade in urothelial cancer. Across the whole study: Study patients had been treated with 0 to 3 previous chemotherapy regimens. Each blood sample yielded a median of about 150,000 T cells. Study conclusions and caveats: The study found that durable-benefit patients expanded tumor-associated blood clones more at 3 weeks.

Samples were collected from each patient before treatment and during treatment. Each patient gave between 1 and 8 of them in total. The table came from immunoSEQ multiplex PCR; TCRdb's copy has only in-frame clones and leaves some out. The sample has under 35,000 clones, more than 85% seen once. V shed 2 bases and J 8 bases; nucleotides not matched to a gene: 9. The V gene's germline CDR1 is MGHRA and CDR2 YSYEKL. This CDR3 has 15 amino acids. This specimen was PBMCs, taken around atezolizumab (anti-PD-L1) treatment. The chain has TRBV4-1 and TRBJ2-1; 7 bases line up with TRBD2. The sequence came from a man aged 50-59 years with urothelial cancer. The CDR3 sequence is CASSQTGGRIYEQFF. The CDR3 DNA reads as TGCGCCAGCAGCCAAACGGGAGGTCGTATCTATGAGCAGTTCTTC.